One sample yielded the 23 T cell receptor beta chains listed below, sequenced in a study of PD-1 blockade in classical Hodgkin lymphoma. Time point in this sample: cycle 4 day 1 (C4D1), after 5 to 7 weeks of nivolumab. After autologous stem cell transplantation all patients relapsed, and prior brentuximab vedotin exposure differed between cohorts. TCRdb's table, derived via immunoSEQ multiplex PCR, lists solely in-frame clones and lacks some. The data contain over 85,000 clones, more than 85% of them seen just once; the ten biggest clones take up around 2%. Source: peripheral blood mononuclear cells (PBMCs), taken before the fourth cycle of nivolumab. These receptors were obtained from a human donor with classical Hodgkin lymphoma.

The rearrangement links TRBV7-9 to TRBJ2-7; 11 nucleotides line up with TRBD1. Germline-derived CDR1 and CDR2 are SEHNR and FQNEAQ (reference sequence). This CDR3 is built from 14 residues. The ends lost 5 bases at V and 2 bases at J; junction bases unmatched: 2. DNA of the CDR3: TGTGCCAGCAGCCCGGGACAGGGGGCCTACGAGCAGTACTTC. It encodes CASSPGQGAYEQYF.

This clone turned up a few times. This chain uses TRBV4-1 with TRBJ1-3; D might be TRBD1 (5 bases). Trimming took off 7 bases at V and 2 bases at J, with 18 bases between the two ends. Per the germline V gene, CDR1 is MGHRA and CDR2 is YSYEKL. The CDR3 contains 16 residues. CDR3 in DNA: TGCGCCAGCACCTCCCTGGGGCAGGGAACTGGAAACACCATATATTTT. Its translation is CASTSLGQGTGNTIYF.

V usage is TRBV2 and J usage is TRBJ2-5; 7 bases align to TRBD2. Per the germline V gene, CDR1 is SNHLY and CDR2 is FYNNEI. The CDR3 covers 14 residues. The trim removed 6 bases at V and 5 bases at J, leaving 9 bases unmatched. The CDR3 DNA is TGTGCCAGCAGCCTACTAGCGTCCCAGGAGACCCAGTACTTC. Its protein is CASSLLASQETQYF.

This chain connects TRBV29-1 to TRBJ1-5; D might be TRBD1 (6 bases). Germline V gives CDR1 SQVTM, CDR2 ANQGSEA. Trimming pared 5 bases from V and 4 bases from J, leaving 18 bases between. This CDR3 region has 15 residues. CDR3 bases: TGCAGCGTTAGTTGGGGTGGACAGATTAATCAGCCCCAGCATTTT. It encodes CSVSWGGQINQPQHF.

This CDR3 is CASSVSTALGSTSVTGRDTQYF. Written as DNA, the CDR3 is TGTGCCAGCAGCGTAAGTACAGCTCTGGGGTCAACGAGTGTAACGGGAAGAGATACGCAGTATTTT. V gene TRBV9 combines with J gene TRBJ2-3; tentative D call: TRBD2 (5 bases). Germline lookup yields CDR1 SGDLS and CDR2 YYNGEE. The CDR3 is 22 amino acids. Deletions cut 1 base from V and 5 bases from J, with 35 bases between.

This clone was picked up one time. The CDR3 reads CASTRGAEAFF. The CDR3 nucleotides read TGCGCCAGCACCCGTGGGGCTGAAGCTTTCTTT. The genes are TRBV5-1 and TRBJ1-1; D unclear. The CDR3 totals 11 residues. Germline CDR1 reads SGHRS; CDR2 reads YFSETQ. Trimming took 6 bases from V and 6 from J, leaving 9 bases between them.

This chain's CDR3 is CASSLTVGELFF. In DNA, the CDR3 is TGTGCCAGCAGCTTAACAGTCGGGGAGCTGTTTTTT. The chain joins TRBV13 to TRBJ2-2, with unresolved D. There are 12 residues in the CDR3. Germline CDR1 PRHDT, CDR2 FYEKMQ (reference sequence). Trimming took off 2 bases at V and 7 bases at J, with 5 bases between the two ends.

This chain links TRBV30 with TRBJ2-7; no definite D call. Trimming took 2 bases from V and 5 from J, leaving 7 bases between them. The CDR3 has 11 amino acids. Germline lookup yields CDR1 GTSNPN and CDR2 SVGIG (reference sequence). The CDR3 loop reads CAWSPDDEQYF. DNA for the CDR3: TGTGCCTGGAGTCCCGATGACGAGCAGTACTTC. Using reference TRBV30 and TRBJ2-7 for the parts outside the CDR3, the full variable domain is SQTIHQWPATLVQPVGSPLSLECTVEGTSNPNLYWYRQAAGRGLQLLFYSVGIGQISSEVPQNLSASRPQDRQFILSSKKLLLSDSGFYLCAWSPDDEQYFGPGTRLTVT.

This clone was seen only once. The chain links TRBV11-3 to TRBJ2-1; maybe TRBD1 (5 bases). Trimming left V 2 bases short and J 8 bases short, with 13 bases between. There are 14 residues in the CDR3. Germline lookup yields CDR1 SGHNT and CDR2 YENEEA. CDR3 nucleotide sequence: TGTGCCAGCAGCTTACAGGGCCAAATGGATGAGCAGTTCTTC. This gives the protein CASSLQGQMDEQFF.

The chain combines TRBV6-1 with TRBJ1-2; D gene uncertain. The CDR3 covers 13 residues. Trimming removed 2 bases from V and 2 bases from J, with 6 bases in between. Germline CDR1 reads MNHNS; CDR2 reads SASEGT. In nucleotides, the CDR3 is TGTGCCAGCAGTGAAAGGGAGAACTATGGCTACACCTTC. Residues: CASSERENYGYTF.

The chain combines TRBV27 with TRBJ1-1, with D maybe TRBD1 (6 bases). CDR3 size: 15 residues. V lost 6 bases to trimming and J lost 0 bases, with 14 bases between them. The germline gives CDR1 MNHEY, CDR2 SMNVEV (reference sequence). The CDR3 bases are TGTGCCAGCAGCCCCCCCACAGGGCTGAACACTGAAGCTTTCTTT. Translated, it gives CASSPPTGLNTEAFF.

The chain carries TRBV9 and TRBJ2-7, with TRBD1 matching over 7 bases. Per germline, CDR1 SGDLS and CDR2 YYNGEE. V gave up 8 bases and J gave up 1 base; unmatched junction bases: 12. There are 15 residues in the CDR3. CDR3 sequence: CASSTGTAGSYEQYF. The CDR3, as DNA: TGTGCCAGTAGCACCGGGACAGCAGGATCCTACGAGCAGTACTTC. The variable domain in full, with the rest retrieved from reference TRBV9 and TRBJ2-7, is DSGVTQTPKHLITATGQRVTLRCSPRSGDLSVYWYQQSLDQGLQFLIQYYNGEERAKGNILERFSAQQFPDLHSELNLSSLELGDSALYFCASSTGTAGSYEQYFGPGTRLTVT.

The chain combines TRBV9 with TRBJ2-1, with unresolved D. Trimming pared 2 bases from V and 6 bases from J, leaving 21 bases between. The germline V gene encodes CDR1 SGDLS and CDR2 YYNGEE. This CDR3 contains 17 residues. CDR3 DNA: TGTGCCAGCAGCGTCGCTCGTTGGGGTGGGAATCCCAATGAGCAGTTCTTC. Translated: CASSVARWGGNPNEQFF.

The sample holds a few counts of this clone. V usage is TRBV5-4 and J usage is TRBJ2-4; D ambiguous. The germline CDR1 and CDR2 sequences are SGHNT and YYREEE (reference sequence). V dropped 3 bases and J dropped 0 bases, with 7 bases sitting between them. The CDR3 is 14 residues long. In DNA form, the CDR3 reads TGTGCCAGCAGCTCGTACTTAGCCAAAAACATTCAGTACTTC. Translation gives CASSSYLAKNIQYF.

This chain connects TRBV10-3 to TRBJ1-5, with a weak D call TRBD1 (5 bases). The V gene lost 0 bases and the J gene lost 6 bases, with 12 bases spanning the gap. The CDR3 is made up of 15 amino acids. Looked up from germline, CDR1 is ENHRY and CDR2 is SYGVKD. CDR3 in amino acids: CAISESNRGGQPQHF. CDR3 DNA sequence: TGTGCCATCAGTGAGTCGAATAGGGGAGGTCAGCCCCAGCATTTT.

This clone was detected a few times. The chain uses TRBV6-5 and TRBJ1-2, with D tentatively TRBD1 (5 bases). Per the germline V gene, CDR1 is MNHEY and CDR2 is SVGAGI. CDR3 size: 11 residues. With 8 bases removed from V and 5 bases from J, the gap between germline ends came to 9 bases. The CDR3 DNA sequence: TGTGCCAGCGGGGGGTTTTATGGCTACACCTTC. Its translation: CASGGFYGYTF.

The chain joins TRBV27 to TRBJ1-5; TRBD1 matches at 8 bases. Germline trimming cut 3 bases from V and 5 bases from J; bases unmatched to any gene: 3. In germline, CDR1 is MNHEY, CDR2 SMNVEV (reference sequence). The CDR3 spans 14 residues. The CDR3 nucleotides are TGTGCCAGCAGTTTTCGGACAGGGCATCAGCCCCAGCATTTT. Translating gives CASSFRTGHQPQHF.

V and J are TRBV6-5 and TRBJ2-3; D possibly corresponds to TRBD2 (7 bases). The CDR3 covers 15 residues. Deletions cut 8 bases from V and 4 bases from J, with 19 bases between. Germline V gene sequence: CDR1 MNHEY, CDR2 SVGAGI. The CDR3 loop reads CASRPLGGAADTQYF. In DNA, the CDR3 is TGTGCCAGCCGTCCTTTGGGGGGGGCGGCAGATACGCAGTATTTT.

The CDR3 region is CASSSAGLAATYEQYF. The CDR3 DNA is TGCGCCAGCAGTTCCGCAGGGCTAGCGGCCACCTACGAGCAGTACTTC. V usage is TRBV10-2 and J usage is TRBJ2-7, with TRBD2 matching 7 bases. From germline, CDR1 is WSHSY and CDR2 SAAADI. Trimming took 5 bases from V and 2 from J; bases not matched to a gene: 12. This CDR3 is built from 16 residues.

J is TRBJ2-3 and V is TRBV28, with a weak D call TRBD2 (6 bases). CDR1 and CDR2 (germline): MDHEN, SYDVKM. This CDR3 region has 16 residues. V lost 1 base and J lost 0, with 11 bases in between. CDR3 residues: CASSLYSGASTDTQYF. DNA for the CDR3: TGTGCCAGCAGTTTATATAGCGGTGCTAGCACAGATACGCAGTATTTT.

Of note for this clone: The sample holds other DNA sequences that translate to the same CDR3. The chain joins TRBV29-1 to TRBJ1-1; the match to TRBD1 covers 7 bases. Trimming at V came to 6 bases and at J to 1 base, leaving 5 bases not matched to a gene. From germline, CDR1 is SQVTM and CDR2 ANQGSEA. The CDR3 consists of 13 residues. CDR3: CSVRQGQNTEAFF. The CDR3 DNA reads TGCAGCGTGAGACAGGGTCAGAACACTGAAGCTTTCTTT.

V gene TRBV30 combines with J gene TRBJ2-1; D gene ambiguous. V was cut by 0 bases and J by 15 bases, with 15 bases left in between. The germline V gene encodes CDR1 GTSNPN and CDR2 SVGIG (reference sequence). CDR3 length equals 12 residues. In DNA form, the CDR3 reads TGTGCCTGGAGTGTCCCTTTGGGTGAAGTGTTCTTC. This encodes CAWSVPLGEVFF.

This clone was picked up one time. As DNA, the CDR3 is TGTGCCAGCAGTTTCGACTACTCGGGAGGGCCTCCGGAGCAGTACTTC. It codes for CASSFDYSGGPPEQYF. This chain links TRBV28 with TRBJ2-7, with 8 bases aligning to TRBD2. Germline V CDR1 and CDR2: MDHEN, SYDVKM. The trim removed 3 bases at V and 7 bases at J, leaving 14 bases unmatched. The CDR3 runs 16 residues.